The clone carrying this T cell receptor beta chain has a single count. Repertoires were generated with immunoSEQ multiplex PCR, while TCRdb's copy carries only in-frame clones and drops some. The profile shows around 78,000 clones, 90% to 95% of them singletons. This sample is drawn from a study of T cell changes during pregnancy in multiple sclerosis. V was clipped by 2 bases and J by 10 bases, with 17 bases between them. This CDR3 region has 13 residues. Germline values: CDR1 GTSNPN, CDR2 SVGIG (reference sequence). The receptor comes from a female donor with multiple sclerosis, enrolled in a pregnancy study. J is TRBJ1-1 and V is TRBV30; unclear D gene. The sample here was peripheral blood, taken in the second trimester of pregnancy. CDR3 sequence reads: CAWSRGRTEGAFF. CDR3 bases: TGTGCCTGGAGTCGAGGGCGGACCGAGGGAGCTTTCTTT. The full variable domain, in which reference TRBV30 and TRBJ1-1 provide the parts outside the CDR3, is SQTIHQWPATLVQPVGSPLSLECTVEGTSNPNLYWYRQAAGRGLQLLFYSVGIGQISSEVPQNLSASRPQDRQFILSSKKLLLSDSGFYLCAWSRGRTEGAFFGQGTRLTVV.